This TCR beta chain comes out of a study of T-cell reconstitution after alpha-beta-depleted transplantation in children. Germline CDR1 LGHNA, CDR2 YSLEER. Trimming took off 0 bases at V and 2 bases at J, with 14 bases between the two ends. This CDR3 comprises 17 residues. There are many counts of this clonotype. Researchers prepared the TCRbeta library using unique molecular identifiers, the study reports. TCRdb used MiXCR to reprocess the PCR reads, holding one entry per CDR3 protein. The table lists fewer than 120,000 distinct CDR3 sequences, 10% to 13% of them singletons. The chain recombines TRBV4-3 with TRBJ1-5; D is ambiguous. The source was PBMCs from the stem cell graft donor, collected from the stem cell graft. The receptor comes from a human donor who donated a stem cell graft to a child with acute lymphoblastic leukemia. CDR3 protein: CASSQESPGLGNQPQHF. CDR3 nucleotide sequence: TGCGCCAGCAGCCAAGAAAGTCCGGGGTTGGGCAATCAGCCCCAGCATTTT.